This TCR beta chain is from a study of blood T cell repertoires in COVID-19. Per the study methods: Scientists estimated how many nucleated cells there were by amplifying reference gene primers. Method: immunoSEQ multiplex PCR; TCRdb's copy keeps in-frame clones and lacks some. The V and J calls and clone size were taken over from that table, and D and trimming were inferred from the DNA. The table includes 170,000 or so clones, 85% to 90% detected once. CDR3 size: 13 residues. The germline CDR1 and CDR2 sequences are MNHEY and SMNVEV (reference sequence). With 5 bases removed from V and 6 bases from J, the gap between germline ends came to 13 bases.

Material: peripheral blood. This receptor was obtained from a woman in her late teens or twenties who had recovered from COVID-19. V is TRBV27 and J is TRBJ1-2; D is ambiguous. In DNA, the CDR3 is TGTGCCAGCAGTCCCGCCCGAGAGAATGGCTACACCTTC. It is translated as CASSPARENGYTF.